Listed here are 22 T cell receptor beta chains from one sample, sequenced in a study of cytomegalovirus exposure and HLA in healthy donors. PCR used 60 Vbeta primers and 13 Jbeta primers. Some clones are missing from TCRdb's copy, which holds only in-frame ones; the method was immunoSEQ multiplex PCR. Across fewer than 95,000 clones, the top ten clones capture approximately 4.5% of the sample. The sequencing input was PBMCs. The source is a woman in her forties in good health and CMV-seropositive.

The chain joins TRBV6-1 to TRBJ1-3; D uncertain. Germline V lookup: CDR1 MNHNS, CDR2 SASEGT. The germline V and J ends were trimmed by 2 bases and 5 bases, with 7 bases remaining between them. This CDR3 is built from 13 residues. The CDR3 region is CASSETDRNTIYF. The CDR3, as DNA: TGTGCCAGCAGTGAAACTGACAGAAACACCATATATTTT.

DNA for the CDR3: TGTGCCAGCAGTTACTCCGGGACAGTTGGAAACACCATATATTTT. This encodes CASSYSGTVGNTIYF. V usage is TRBV6-6 and J usage is TRBJ1-3, with TRBD1 matching over 7 bases. With V trimmed by 0 bases and J by 3 bases, 2 bases remained unmatched. The CDR3 totals 15 residues. Germline CDR1 reads MNHNY; CDR2 reads SVGAGI (reference sequence).

This chain uses TRBV6-5 with TRBJ2-7, with TRBD1 matching 7 bases. Germline CDR1 and CDR2: MNHEY and SVGAGI. V lost 2 bases to trimming and J lost 3 bases; unmatched junction nucleotides: 1. This CDR3 comprises 13 residues. This chain's CDR3 is CASSYGDSYEQYF. CDR3 in DNA: TGTGCCAGCAGTTACGGGGACAGCTACGAGCAGTACTTC.

The V call is TRBV5-1, the J call TRBJ2-1; the D is unclear. CDR1 and CDR2 (germline): SGHRS, YFSETQ. V gave up 4 bases and J gave up 2 bases, with 10 bases separating them. The CDR3 contains 14 residues. The CDR3 bases are TGCGCCAGCAGCCCACAAGTGGCCTACAATGAGCAGTTCTTC. Its protein product is CASSPQVAYNEQFF.

The genes are TRBV19 and TRBJ1-2; TRBD1 is a possible D gene (5 bases). The length of the CDR3 is 16 residues. Looked up from germline, CDR1 is LNHDA and CDR2 is SQIVND (reference sequence). Between the trimmed V and J ends, which lost 2 bases and 3 bases, there was a span of 16 bases. CDR3 residues: CASSISDRTKDYGYTF. CDR3 coding DNA: TGTGCCAGTAGTATATCGGACCGGACAAAGGACTATGGCTACACCTTC.

The chain combines TRBV28 with TRBJ2-7; 8 bases fit TRBD1. The CDR3 sequence is 16 residues long. Trimming at V came to 4 bases and at J to 6 bases, leaving 14 bases not matched to a gene. Germline V gene data show CDR1 as MDHEN and CDR2 as SYDVKM. CDR3: CASSYTFTQTGVEQYF. The CDR3 DNA reads as TGTGCCAGCAGTTACACCTTTACCCAGACAGGGGTCGAGCAGTACTTC.

The chain uses TRBV6-4 and TRBJ2-2; 8 nucleotides align to TRBD1. This CDR3 contains 15 residues. Per the germline V gene, CDR1 is MRHNA and CDR2 is SNTAGT. The junction had 3 bases not matched to a gene; V was cut back by 6 bases and J by 0 bases. CDR3 residues: CASSQGAPNTGELFF. The CDR3, as DNA: TGTGCCAGCAGCCAGGGGGCGCCGAACACCGGGGAGCTGTTTTTT.

The chain carries TRBV5-1 and TRBJ2-2; possibly TRBD2 for D (5 bases). V was cut by 0 bases and J by 4 bases, with 7 bases left in between. Germline CDR1 is SGHRS and CDR2 is YFSETQ. This CDR3 spans 14 amino acids. The CDR3 loop is CASSLAGVTGELFF. The DNA of the CDR3 is TGCGCCAGCAGCTTGGCCGGGGTCACCGGGGAGCTGTTTTTT.

The V and J genes are TRBV4-1 and TRBJ2-3; TRBD2 matches 8 bases. The ends lost 1 base at V and 2 bases at J; junction bases unmatched: 5. The CDR3 loop spans 16 amino acids. CDR1 MGHRA and CDR2 YSYEKL come from the germline V gene. The CDR3 reads CASSQVAGGFTDTQYF. CDR3 sequence (DNA): TGCGCCAGCAGCCAAGTTGCGGGAGGCTTCACAGATACGCAGTATTTT.

This chain uses TRBV5-6 with TRBJ1-1; the D is unclear. The CDR3 is 13 residues long. The ends were cut back, 0 bases at V and 1 base at J, with 4 bases in the middle. Germline CDR1 SGHDT, CDR2 YYEEEE. The chain's CDR3 is CASSLVKNTEAFF. Here the CDR3 DNA reads TGTGCCAGCAGCTTGGTCAAGAACACTGAAGCTTTCTTT.

The chain has TRBV7-8 and TRBJ1-2; 11 nucleotides agree with TRBD1. Per the germline V gene, CDR1 is SGHVS and CDR2 is FQNEAQ. This CDR3 is built from 16 residues. V trimming: 4 bases; J trimming: 7 bases; junction bases outside the gene matches: 11. CDR3 in amino acids: CASSSSGTGGLFGYTF. CDR3 coding DNA: TGTGCCAGCAGCTCGTCCGGGACAGGGGGTCTTTTTGGCTACACCTTC.

Here the CDR3 reads CSVGQGSYEQYF. For the CDR3, the DNA is TGCAGCGTGGGACAGGGTTCCTACGAGCAGTACTTC. V is TRBV29-1 and J is TRBJ2-7, with 9 bases identical to TRBD1. Germline loops: CDR1 SQVTM, CDR2 ANQGSEA. The CDR3 is 12 residues long. V was pared by 6 bases and J by 1 base, with 1 base of the junction left unmatched.

The chain combines TRBV7-3 with TRBJ2-5; 11 bases agree with TRBD2. Germline values: CDR1 SGHTA, CDR2 FQGTGA. The CDR3 is 18 residues long. J was trimmed by 1 base and V by 4 bases; bases with no gene match: 11. CDR3 coding DNA: TGTGCCAGCAGCTCGGCGACGGGACTAGCGGAGAGCCAAGAGACCCAGTACTTC. Its translation: CASSSATGLAESQETQYF.

This chain uses TRBV6-5 with TRBJ2-7, with D possibly being TRBD1 (6 bases). V dropped 6 bases and J dropped 0 bases, with 15 bases sitting between them. Germline CDR1 reads MNHEY; CDR2 reads SVGAGI. The length of the CDR3 is 15 residues. The CDR3: CASRLTGTFSYEQYF. The CDR3 coding sequence is TGTGCCAGCAGACTCACCGGGACATTCTCCTACGAGCAGTACTTC.

The chain joins TRBV6-5 to TRBJ1-6; perhaps TRBD1 as D (5 bases). This CDR3 has 14 amino acids. Per germline, CDR1 MNHEY and CDR2 SVGAGI. The germline V and J ends were trimmed by 2 bases and 7 bases, with 9 bases remaining between them. In DNA, the CDR3 is TGTGCCAGCAGTTACAGGGGCAGAAATTCACCCCTCCACTTT. It is translated as CASSYRGRNSPLHF.

The chain joins TRBV7-8 to TRBJ2-3, with unresolved D. V shed 5 bases and J shed 0 bases, with 6 bases lying between them. The CDR3 loop spans 13 amino acids. CDR1 is SGHVS and CDR2 is FQNEAQ in the germline V gene. As DNA, the CDR3 is TGTGCCAGCAGCCTCCCTAGCACAGATACGCAGTATTTT. This encodes CASSLPSTDTQYF.

The chain employs TRBV4-3 and TRBJ2-1, with D uncertain. The ends were cut back, 0 bases at V and 0 bases at J, with 9 bases in the middle. The CDR3 consists of 16 residues. Looked up from germline, CDR1 is LGHNA and CDR2 is YSLEER. CDR3 amino acids: CASSQEVHGSYNEQFF. The CDR3 DNA sequence: TGCGCCAGCAGCCAAGAAGTGCACGGCTCCTACAATGAGCAGTTCTTC.

The rearrangement links TRBV5-4 to TRBJ2-3; 11 nucleotides line up with TRBD2. The CDR3 runs to 16 residues. Unmatched junction bases numbered 3, after V lost 1 base and J lost 2 bases. CDR1 is SGHNT and CDR2 is YYREEE in the germline V gene (reference sequence). The CDR3: CASSLKLAGDTDTQYF. As DNA, the CDR3 is TGTGCCAGCAGCTTGAAACTAGCGGGGGACACAGATACGCAGTATTTT. The whole variable domain, remainder taken from reference TRBV5-4 and TRBJ2-3, is ETGVTQSPTHLIKTRGQQVTLRCSSQSGHNTVSWYQQALGQGPQFIFQYYREEENGRGNFPPRFSGLQFPNYSSELNVNALELDDSALYLCASSLKLAGDTDTQYFGPGTRLTVL.

This chain uses TRBV7-3 with TRBJ2-3, with TRBD2 as a possible D gene (5 bases). CDR3 length equals 15 residues. The V end lost 2 bases, the J end lost 2 bases, and 11 bases lay between the germline ends. In germline, CDR1 is SGHTA, CDR2 FQGTGA. For the CDR3, the DNA is TGTGCCAGCAGCTTAGCCGCGGGTGTCACAGATACGCAGTATTTT. Translated, it gives CASSLAAGVTDTQYF.

The chain uses TRBV19 and TRBJ2-1; TRBD1 might be the D (7 bases). The CDR3 runs to 18 residues. Trimming removed 6 bases at V and 0 bases at J, with 21 bases between. In germline, CDR1 is LNHDA, CDR2 SQIVND (reference sequence). The CDR3 spells CASRSAGRRQGSYNEQFF. The CDR3 DNA sequence: TGTGCCAGTAGGAGCGCTGGGAGGCGACAGGGCTCCTACAATGAGCAGTTCTTC.

The chain carries TRBV30 and TRBJ1-6; D is unclear. CDR1 and CDR2 (germline): GTSNPN, SVGIG (reference sequence). V was trimmed by 1 base and J by 2 bases, leaving 9 bases between them. The CDR3 is 15 residues long. DNA of the CDR3: TGTGCCTGGAGTGAACGGGGAACCTATAATTCACCCCTCCACTTT. The encoded protein is CAWSERGTYNSPLHF.

The gene calls are TRBV5-1 and TRBJ2-5; tentative D call: TRBD1 (5 bases). V was pared by 1 base and J by 5 bases, with 15 bases between. This CDR3 region has 15 residues. Looked up from germline, CDR1 is SGHRS and CDR2 is YFSETQ. The CDR3 is CASSLLDILGETQYF. The DNA of the CDR3 is TGCGCCAGCAGCTTGTTGGACATCCTTGGGGAGACCCAGTACTTC. Complete variable domain (other parts from reference TRBV5-1 and TRBJ2-5): KAGVTQTPRYLIKTRGQQVTLSCSPISGHRSVSWYQQTPGQGLQFLFEYFSETQRNKGNFPGRFSGRQFSNSRSEMNVSTLELGDSALYLCASSLLDILGETQYFGPGTRLLVL.